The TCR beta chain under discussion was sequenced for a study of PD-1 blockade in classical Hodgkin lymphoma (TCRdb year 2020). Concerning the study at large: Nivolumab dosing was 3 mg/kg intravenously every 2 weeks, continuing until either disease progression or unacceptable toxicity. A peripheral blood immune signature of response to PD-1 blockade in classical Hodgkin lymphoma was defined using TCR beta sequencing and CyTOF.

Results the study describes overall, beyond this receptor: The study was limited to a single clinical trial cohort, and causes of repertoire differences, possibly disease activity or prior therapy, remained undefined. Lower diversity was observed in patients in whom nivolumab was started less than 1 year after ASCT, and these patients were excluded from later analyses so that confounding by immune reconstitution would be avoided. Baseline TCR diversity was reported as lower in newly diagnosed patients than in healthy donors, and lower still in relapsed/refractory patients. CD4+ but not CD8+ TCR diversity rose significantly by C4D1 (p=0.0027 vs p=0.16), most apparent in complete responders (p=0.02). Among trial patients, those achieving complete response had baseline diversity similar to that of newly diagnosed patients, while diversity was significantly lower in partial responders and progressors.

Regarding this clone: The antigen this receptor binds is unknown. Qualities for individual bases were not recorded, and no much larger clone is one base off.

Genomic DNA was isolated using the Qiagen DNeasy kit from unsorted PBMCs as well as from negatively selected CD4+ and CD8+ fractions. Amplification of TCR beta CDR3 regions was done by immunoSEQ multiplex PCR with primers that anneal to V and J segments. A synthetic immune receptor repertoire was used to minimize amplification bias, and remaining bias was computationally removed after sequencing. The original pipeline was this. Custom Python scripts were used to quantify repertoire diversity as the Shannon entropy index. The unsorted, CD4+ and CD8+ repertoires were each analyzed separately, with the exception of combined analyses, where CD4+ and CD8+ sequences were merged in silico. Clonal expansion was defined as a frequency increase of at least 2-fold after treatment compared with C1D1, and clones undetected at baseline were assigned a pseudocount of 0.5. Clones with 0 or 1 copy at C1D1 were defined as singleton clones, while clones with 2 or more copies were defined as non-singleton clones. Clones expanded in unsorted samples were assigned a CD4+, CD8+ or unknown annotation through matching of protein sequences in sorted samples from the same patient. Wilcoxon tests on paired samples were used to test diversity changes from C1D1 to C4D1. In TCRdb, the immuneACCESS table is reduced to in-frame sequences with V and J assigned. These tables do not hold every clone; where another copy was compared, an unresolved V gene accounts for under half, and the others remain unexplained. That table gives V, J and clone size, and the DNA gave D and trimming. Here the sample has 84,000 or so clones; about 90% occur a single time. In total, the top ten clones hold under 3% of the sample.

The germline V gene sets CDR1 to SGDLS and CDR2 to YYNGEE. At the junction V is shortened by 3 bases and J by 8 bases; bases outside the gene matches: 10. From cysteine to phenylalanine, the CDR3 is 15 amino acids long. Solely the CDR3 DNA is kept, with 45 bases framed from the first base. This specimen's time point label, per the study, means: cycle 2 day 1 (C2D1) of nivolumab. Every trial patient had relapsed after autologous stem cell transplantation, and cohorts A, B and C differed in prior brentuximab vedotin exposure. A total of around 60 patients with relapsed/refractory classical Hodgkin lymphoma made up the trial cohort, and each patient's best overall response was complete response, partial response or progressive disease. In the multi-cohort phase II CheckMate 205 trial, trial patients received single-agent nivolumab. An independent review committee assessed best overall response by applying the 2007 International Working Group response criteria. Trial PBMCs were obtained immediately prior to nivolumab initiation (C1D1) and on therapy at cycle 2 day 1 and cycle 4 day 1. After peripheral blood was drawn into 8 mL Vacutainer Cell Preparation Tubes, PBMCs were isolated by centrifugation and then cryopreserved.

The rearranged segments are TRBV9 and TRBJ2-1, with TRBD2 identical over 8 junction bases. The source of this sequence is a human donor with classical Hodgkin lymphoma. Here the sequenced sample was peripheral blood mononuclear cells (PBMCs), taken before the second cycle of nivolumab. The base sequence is TGTGCCAGCAGCGGCACTAGCGGCCTCGGGGATGAGCAGTTCTTC. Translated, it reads CASSGTSGLGDEQFF. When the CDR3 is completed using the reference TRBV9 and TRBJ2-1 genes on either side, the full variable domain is DSGVTQTPKHLITATGQRVTLRCSPRSGDLSVYWYQQSLDQGLQFLIQYYNGEERAKGNILERFSAQQFPDLHSELNLSSLELGDSALYFCASSGTSGLGDEQFFGPGTRLTVL.